This TCR beta chain was found in a study of beta chain features in type 1 diabetes. As every portion of the isolated RNA was reverse transcribed, the sequencing read expressed TCRB transcripts. TCRdb keeps only in-frame clones here, not all; method: immunoSEQ multiplex PCR. The repertoire has fewer than 500,000 clones, around 13% of them found once; the top ten carry under 0.04%. CDR1 and CDR2 (germline): LGHNA, YSLEER. The V gene lost 0 bases and the J gene lost 3 bases, with 14 bases spanning the gap. CDR3 length equals 16 residues. This receptor was obtained from a man aged 30 to 39 in good health. The J gene is TRBJ1-2, the V gene TRBV4-3, with TRBD1 as a possible D gene (5 bases). Sequenced sample: naive CD4+ T cells from blood. CDR3 sequence reads: CASSQDSTGLDYGYTF. DNA for the CDR3: TGCGCCAGCAGCCAAGATAGTACGGGACTTGACTATGGCTACACCTTC.